The present T cell receptor (beta chain) was sequenced within a study of blood T cell repertoires in COVID-19 (dated by TCRdb to about 2020). Regarding the complete study: Collaborator samples came from the United States, Italy and Spain and covered acute and convalescent phases of COVID-19. The material from the prospective study consisted of cDNA or gDNA derived from T cells, B-cell-depleted T cells, or PBMCs. Deeply sampled blood TCRbeta repertoires from subjects exposed to, actively infected with, or recovered from COVID-19 were included in the dataset. The repertoires were made available in a free public database intended to serve as a resource for research on the immune response to SARS-CoV-2. The samples were drawn from the first 160 participants of the ongoing ImmuneRACE study and from 1,254 subjects provided by 6 global collaborators. Nearly every sample came with metadata listing a de-identified subject ID, COVID-19 status, age in years and sex. Where available, HLA class I and class II types were taken from metadata supplied by the sample provider and were not determined by assay-based typing. What the research found in general, with its limitations: How much clinical and demographic metadata was included differed by source and by participant, and the metadata was provided uncurated.

Per the germline V gene (reference sequence), SGHKS is the CDR1 and YYEKEE is the CDR2. The junction shows trimming of 5 bases on V and 4 bases on J, plus 18 bases between the germline ends. The CDR3, cysteine through phenylalanine, is 16 amino acids long. Kept here is only the CDR3 DNA, which spans 48 bases and is read in frame from base 1. The immunoSEQ Assay, a bias-controlled multiplex PCR, was used to amplify TCRbeta CDR3 regions from genomic DNA. Per the source publication's procedure: The number of nucleated cells in each sample was estimated from the amplification of reference gene primers within the assay. To quantify the absolute abundance of each unique TCRbeta CDR3 rearrangement, sequence reads were collapsed and filtered. For each sample, productive Simpson clonality was calculated as the square root of Simpson's diversity index over productive rearrangements. TCRdb stores this immuneACCESS table with in-frame sequences only. Part of the clones is absent; in the studies checked, under half of the shortfall reflects unresolved V genes, and no reason is known for the rest. V and J calls and clone size are those listed in that table; D and trimming were worked out from the DNA. The sample records some 150,000 clones, more than 75% of which are singletons. The ten largest clones add up to 13% of the sample.

Whole blood was collected in K2EDTA tubes by collaborating institutions according to the institutions' own protocols. For TCRbeta analysis, collaborators shipped samples as frozen whole blood, isolated PBMCs, or DNA extracted from either of those sample types. This clone was picked up one time. What antigen it recognizes has not been identified. Within one base of it there is no much larger clone, and no base qualities were kept. The sample comprised peripheral blood. This sequence was found in a man aged 60 to 75 with active or convalescent COVID-19. This chain is built from TRBV5-5 and TRBJ2-2; a tentative D match to TRBD1 spans 6 bases. The CDR3 reads as follows: CASRRTGQGPTGELFF. The DNA sequence follows: TGTGCCAGCAGACGAACGGGACAAGGACCCACCGGGGAGCTGTTTTTT.